A selection of T cell receptor beta chains follows, all from one sample in a study of T cells after yellow fever vaccination. TCRdb re-called the 5' RACE reads through MiXCR, storing one row per CDR3 protein. The data show fewer than 450,000 distinct CDR3 sequences, around 8.1% seen once. Sample: PBMCs, taken roughly 45 days after the first yellow fever vaccination. These receptors were taken from a man between 18 and 35 years old who received the YFV17D yellow fever vaccine. Both conserved end residues are part of each CDR3. A D gene is named only where the DNA matches it firmly. Some rows mark clone size as missing; the rest say once, few, many or name a class of expanded clone.

TRBV12-3/TRBV12-4	TRBD1	TRBJ2-7	few	CASGAGTAYEQYF	TGTGCCAGCGGAGCCGGGACAGCCTACGAGCAGTACTTC
TRBV5-1	.	TRBJ2-7	.	CASAGNEALYEQYF	TGCGCCAGTGCAGGAAACGAGGCGCTCTACGAGCAGTACTTC
TRBV7-2	.	TRBJ2-4	few	CATTEGVGNIQYF	TGTGCCACCACCGAGGGGGTGGGAAACATTCAGTACTTC
TRBV5-1	.	TRBJ1-2	few	CASSPPDNNYGYTF	TGCGCCAGCAGCCCCCCCGATAATAACTATGGCTACACCTTC
TRBV29-1	.	TRBJ2-1	few	CSVKTGRSHEQFF	TGCAGCGTGAAAACCGGACGCTCGCATGAGCAGTTCTTC
TRBV7-6	TRBD2	TRBJ2-5	few	CASSLVHSGAETQYF	TGTGCCAGCAGCTTAGTGCATAGCGGGGCAGAGACCCAGTACTTC
TRBV20-1	.	TRBJ1-1	few	CSANLRGGTEAFF	TGCAGTGCTAACCTTAGGGGGGGGACTGAAGCTTTCTTT
TRBV6-2/TRBV6-3	TRBD2	TRBJ2-1	.	CASSKTSGGAAEQFF	TGTGCCAGCAGTAAGACTAGCGGGGGGGCAGCTGAGCAGTTCTTC
TRBV4-3	.	TRBJ1-6	.	CASSQKAPGDSALHF	TGCGCCAGCAGCCAAAAGGCCCCAGGGGATTCGGCCCTCCACTTT
TRBV5-1	.	TRBJ1-1	many	CASSVPQGEGTEAFF	TGCGCCAGCAGCGTACCACAGGGAGAGGGCACTGAAGCTTTCTTT
TRBV3-1	TRBD1	TRBJ2-5	.	CASSLRDRATLYF	TGTGCCAGCAGCCTCCGGGACAGAGCGACCCTGTACTTC
TRBV7-9	.	TRBJ2-3	many	CASSFLGGRDTQYF	TGTGCCAGCAGCTTCTTGGGGGGAAGAGATACGCAGTATTTT
TRBV7-6	.	TRBJ2-3	.	CASAGATSTDTQYF	TGTGCCAGCGCGGGGGCGACTAGCACAGATACGCAGTATTTT
TRBV18	TRBD2	TRBJ2-1	.	CASSPAGGWGYNEQFF	TGTGCCAGCTCACCAGCGGGGGGCTGGGGTTACAATGAGCAGTTCTTC
TRBV3-1	TRBD2	TRBJ2-1	.	CASSQEGLGTYNEQFF	TGTGCCAGCAGCCAAGAAGGACTAGGGACCTACAATGAGCAGTTCTTC
TRBV30	.	TRBJ1-3	.	CAWSLDSGNTIYF	TGTGCCTGGAGTCTCGACTCTGGAAACACCATATATTTT
TRBV15	TRBD1	TRBJ2-7	.	CATSTPGQAISYEQYF	TGTGCCACCAGCACGCCGGGACAGGCCATCTCCTACGAGCAGTACTTC
TRBV30	TRBD2	TRBJ2-1	few	CAWSVRGGGAYNEQFF	TGTGCCTGGAGTGTACGAGGCGGGGGGGCCTACAATGAGCAGTTCTTC
TRBV10-3	TRBD2	TRBJ2-3	few	CAMLAGPTDTQYF	TGTGCCATGTTAGCGGGGCCCACAGATACGCAGTATTTT
TRBV4-3	TRBD1	TRBJ2-3	.	CASSRPGQYDTQYF	TGCGCCAGCAGCCGACCGGGACAGTACGATACGCAGTATTTT
TRBV5-1	.	TRBJ1-2	.	CASSPGAGFNYGYTF	TGCGCCAGCAGCCCCGGGGCGGGATTTAACTATGGCTACACCTTC
TRBV20-1	.	TRBJ2-2	.	CSARAETNANTGELFF	TGCAGTGCTAGAGCTGAGACGAACGCGAACACCGGGGAGCTGTTTTTT
TRBV6-5	.	TRBJ1-2	few	CASSYSVRGAAGYTF	TGTGCCAGCAGTTACTCGGTCAGGGGAGCGGCTGGCTACACCTTC
TRBV5-1	TRBD1	TRBJ2-2	many	CASSGQGPNTGELFF	TGCGCCAGCAGCGGACAGGGCCCGAACACCGGGGAGCTGTTTTTT
TRBV2	.	TRBJ1-6	many	CASKTDSHNSPLHF	TGTGCCAGCAAGACCGACAGCCATAATTCACCCCTCCACTTT
TRBV7-3	.	TRBJ2-2	few	CASSARPGATSNTGELFF	TGTGCCAGCAGCGCACGACCCGGGGCTACTTCGAACACCGGGGAGCTGTTTTTT
TRBV10-3	TRBD1	TRBJ1-5	few	CAISAGTGGNQPQHF	TGTGCCATCAGTGCCGGGACAGGGGGCAATCAGCCCCAGCATTTT
TRBV4-3	TRBD1	TRBJ2-6	.	CASAGTASSGANVLTF	TGCGCCTCCGCCGGGACAGCAAGCTCTGGGGCCAACGTCCTGACTTTC
TRBV27	TRBD1	TRBJ1-6	.	CASSLSTGWNSPLHF	TGTGCCAGCAGTTTATCGACAGGGTGGAATTCACCCCTCCACTTT
TRBV7-2	TRBD2	TRBJ2-3	few	CASSLALAGGVTDTQYF	TGTGCCAGCAGCTTAGCGCTAGCGGGGGGTGTGACAGATACGCAGTATTTT
TRBV20-1	.	TRBJ2-7	once	CSASPRGSNYEQYF	TGCAGTGCTAGTCCCAGGGGTTCAAACTACGAGCAGTACTTC
TRBV5-1	TRBD1	TRBJ1-1	few	CASSKAPGGGTEAFF	TGCGCCAGCAGCAAAGCGCCAGGGGGCGGCACTGAAGCTTTCTTT
TRBV5-1	.	TRBJ2-5	few	CASSLEAGPPGTQYF	TGCGCCAGCAGCTTGGAAGCCGGGCCCCCTGGGACCCAGTACTTC
TRBV7-2	.	TRBJ2-3	few	CASSFYRGTDTQYF	TGTGCCAGCAGCTTTTACAGGGGCACAGATACGCAGTATTTT
TRBV5-1	.	TRBJ2-1	.	CASSLVPRTPSSEQFF	TGCGCCAGCAGCTTGGTGCCCCGAACCCCAAGCAGTGAGCAGTTCTTC
TRBV3-1	.	TRBJ2-7	many	CASSHGSYEQYF	TGTGCCAGCAGCCATGGATCCTACGAGCAGTACTTC
TRBV5-6	.	TRBJ1-2	.	CASSIGRPYGYTF	TGTGCCAGCAGCATCGGACGTCCCTATGGCTACACCTTC
TRBV25-1	.	TRBJ1-2	.	CASSEYLTGNGYTF	TGTGCCAGCAGTGAATACCTCACGGGGAATGGCTACACCTTC
TRBV13	.	TRBJ2-2	few	CASSKTEGSAFTGELFF	TGTGCCAGCAGTAAAACCGAGGGTTCTGCCTTCACCGGGGAGCTGTTTTTT
TRBV7-9	.	TRBJ2-2	.	CASSFSETSPTGELFF	TGTGCCAGCAGCTTTAGCGAAACGTCGCCTACCGGGGAGCTGTTTTTT
TRBV5-1	.	TRBJ1-6	few	CASSSMDTNSPLHF	TGCGCCAGCAGCTCCATGGACACCAATTCACCCCTCCACTTT
TRBV18	.	TRBJ1-1	few	CASSPIPTGPEAFF	TGTGCCAGCTCACCGATACCTACAGGGCCTGAAGCTTTCTTT
TRBV27	TRBD2	TRBJ2-5	few	CASSPLTSGAETQYF	TGTGCCAGCAGTCCTCTGACTAGCGGCGCAGAGACCCAGTACTTC